Following are 23 T cell receptor beta chains from one sample sequenced in a study of cytomegalovirus exposure and HLA in healthy donors. 60 Vbeta and 13 Jbeta primers were used in PCR. Clones were sequenced by immunoSEQ multiplex PCR, and TCRdb holds only the in-frame ones, with some missing. The sample includes roughly 97,000 clones, roughly 9.1% seen only once; the top ten take about 5%. Material: PBMCs. These receptors came from a man between 35 and 55 years old in good health and CMV-seropositive.

This chain links TRBV27 with TRBJ1-4; no firm D call. Trimming took off 6 bases at V and 8 bases at J, with 13 bases between the two ends. Germline values: CDR1 MNHEY, CDR2 SMNVEV (reference sequence). This CDR3 comprises 13 residues. CDR3 in DNA: TGTGCCAGCAGGCTCGGGGTGTACGAAAAACTGTTTTTT. Translation gives CASRLGVYEKLFF.

This chain connects TRBV14 to TRBJ2-7; D is undetermined. The CDR3 is 14 residues long. With 1 base removed from V and 3 bases from J, the gap between germline ends came to 10 bases. Germline CDR1 SGHDN, CDR2 FVKESK. CDR3 DNA sequence: TGTGCCAGCAGCCAAGTTAACAGAAACTACGAGCAGTACTTC. Translating gives CASSQVNRNYEQYF.

This clone was detected a few times. This sequence joins TRBV7-3 and TRBJ2-5; D is unresolved. CDR1 is SGHTA and CDR2 is FQGTGA in the germline V gene. Trimming cost V 3 bases and J 5 bases, with 10 bases left between them. The CDR3 is 13 amino acids. The DNA for the CDR3 is TGTGCCAGCAGCTTCTCCCCTTCGGAGACCCAGTACTTC. Amino acid sequence: CASSFSPSETQYF.

This clone was detected a few times. The gene calls are TRBV7-2 and TRBJ2-3; D gene ambiguous. Trimming cost V 5 bases and J 12 bases, with 18 bases left between them. Germline CDR1 is SGHTA and CDR2 is FQGNSA. This CDR3 has 13 amino acids. The CDR3 loop is CASSRDSPVVQYF. DNA for the CDR3: TGTGCCAGCAGCAGAGATTCCCCCGTAGTTCAGTATTTT.

This chain connects TRBV10-2 to TRBJ2-5; perhaps TRBD2 as D (5 bases). Trimming removed 3 bases from V and 2 bases from J, with 13 bases in between. Per the germline V gene, CDR1 is WSHSY and CDR2 is SAAADI. This CDR3 spans 15 amino acids. The CDR3 here is CASSDRRRTQETQYF. CDR3 nucleotide sequence: TGCGCCAGCAGTGACCGAAGGCGGACTCAAGAGACCCAGTACTTC.

V is TRBV4-3 and J is TRBJ2-3, with TRBD2 identical over 9 bases. The CDR3 is 17 residues long. Germline V gene lookup returns CDR1 LGHNA and CDR2 YSLEER. Trimming removed 0 bases from V and 7 bases from J; junction bases left unmatched: 11. CDR3 amino acids: CASSQESPGTSSNTQYF. The CDR3 DNA is TGCGCCAGCAGCCAAGAATCTCCCGGGACTAGCTCAAATACGCAGTATTTT.

This clone was detected once. The rearrangement links TRBV25-1 to TRBJ1-1; D gene uncertain. The CDR3 consists of 14 residues. Trimming stripped 2 bases from V and 5 bases from J, with 12 bases between. CDR1 and CDR2 from the germline V gene are MGHDK and SYGVNS. CDR3 sequence reads: CASSEEGSRTEAFF. The CDR3 DNA sequence: TGTGCCAGCAGTGAAGAGGGTTCCCGGACTGAAGCTTTCTTT.

Notes on this clone: Compared with germline, one end of the junction differs, possibly owing to a read error. This chain uses TRBV7-7 with TRBJ2-3; 7 bases are shared with TRBD1. CDR3 length: 14 residues. Germline loops: CDR1 SSHAT, CDR2 FNYEAQ (reference sequence). CDR3 sequence reads: CASSSGQSTDTQYF. The CDR3 DNA is TGTGCTAGCAGCTCGGGACAGAGCACAGATACGCAGTATTTT.

This clone was seen more than once but under ten times. The chain uses TRBV7-3 and TRBJ1-1; a possible D gene is TRBD1 (5 bases). The CDR3 sequence is 14 residues long. The germline V gene has CDR1 SGHTA and CDR2 FQGTGA. V lost 5 bases and J 5 bases, leaving 15 bases between the germline ends. Here the CDR3 DNA reads TGTGCCAGCAGCCTAGGGACCGCGGGAACTGAAGCTTTCTTT. Translation: CASSLGTAGTEAFF.

This clone was seen a few times. The chain uses TRBV18 and TRBJ2-2; 11 bases agree with TRBD1. Germline-derived CDR1 and CDR2 are KGHSH and LQKENI. The CDR3 consists of 16 residues. The junction had 3 bases not matched to a gene; V was cut back by 2 bases and J by 4 bases. The CDR3 DNA follows: TGTGCCAGCTCACCAGGACAGGGGGCTTTCACCGGGGAGCTGTTTTTT. This encodes CASSPGQGAFTGELFF. The complete variable domain, with remaining parts taken from reference TRBV18 and TRBJ2-2, reads NAGVMQNPRHLVRRRGQEARLRCSPMKGHSHVYWYRQLPEEGLKFMVYLQKENIIDESGMPKERFSAEFPKEGPSILRIQQVVRGDSAAYFCASSPGQGAFTGELFFGEGSRLTVL.

The chain employs TRBV27 and TRBJ2-7; no reliable D call. Germline-derived CDR1 and CDR2 are MNHEY and SMNVEV (reference sequence). The CDR3 runs 15 residues. V was pared by 5 bases and J by 0 bases, with 14 bases between. The CDR3 DNA is TGTGCCAGCAGTATGTATACAGATAACTCCTACGAGCAGTACTTC. This sequence encodes CASSMYTDNSYEQYF.

This chain uses TRBV9 with TRBJ2-1; 11 nucleotides agree with TRBD1. The J segment lost 7 bases and the V segment lost 0 bases, leaving 9 bases of the junction unmatched. Germline assignment: CDR1 SGDLS and CDR2 YYNGEE. The CDR3 has 17 amino acids. The CDR3 DNA sequence: TGTGCCAGCAGCGTAGCGCCTACGCGGGACAGGGGGAATGAGCAGTTCTTC. It codes for CASSVAPTRDRGNEQFF.

This clone was recorded a few times. The chain is built from TRBV7-6 and TRBJ2-1; TRBD2 matches 10 bases. V dropped 0 bases and J dropped 5; count of bases not matched to a gene: 7. CDR1 and CDR2 from the germline V gene are SGHVS and FNYEAQ. The CDR3 sequence is 17 residues long. The CDR3 nucleotides read TGTGCCAGCAGCTTAGCGGCTAGCGGGAGTTCCCACAATGAGCAGTTCTTC. Translated, it gives CASSLAASGSSHNEQFF.

This clone came up a few times. As DNA, the CDR3 is TGTGCCAGCAGTGAAGAAGGGGCAGTGGTGACCCAGTACTTC. Protein: CASSEEGAVVTQYF. The rearrangement uses TRBV2 and TRBJ2-5; D may be TRBD1 (5 bases). This CDR3 comprises 14 residues. Trimming removed 1 base at V and 7 bases at J, with 13 bases between. From germline, CDR1 is SNHLY and CDR2 FYNNEI. The whole variable domain, remainder taken from reference TRBV2 and TRBJ2-5, is EPEVTQTPSHQVTQMGQEVILRCVPISNHLYFYWYRQILGQKVEFLVSFYNNEISEKSEIFDDQFSVERPDGSNFTLKIRSTKLEDSAMYFCASSEEGAVVTQYFGPGTRLLVL.

This clone showed up just a few times. V is TRBV5-1 and J is TRBJ2-1; 8 nucleotides agree with TRBD2. The CDR3 totals 16 residues. Germline V gene sequence: CDR1 SGHRS, CDR2 YFSETQ. Trimming removed 9 bases from V and 7 bases from J; junction bases left unmatched: 18. CDR3 protein: CATTPVAGPGRNEQFF. Here the CDR3 DNA reads TGCGCCACTACCCCCGTAGCGGGACCTGGGAGGAATGAGCAGTTCTTC. The full variable domain, completed using reference TRBV5-1 and TRBJ2-1, is KAGVTQTPRYLIKTRGQQVTLSCSPISGHRSVSWYQQTPGQGLQFLFEYFSETQRNKGNFPGRFSGRQFSNSRSEMNVSTLELGDSALYLCATTPVAGPGRNEQFFGPGTRLTVL.

The chain uses TRBV4-1 and TRBJ2-1; 10 nucleotides agree with TRBD2. The CDR3 is made up of 17 amino acids. V lost 2 bases and J lost 3; bases outside the gene matches: 7. Germline CDR1 and CDR2: MGHRA and YSYEKL. The CDR3 sequence: CASSQSGLADLYNEQFF. For the CDR3, the DNA is TGCGCCAGCAGCCAATCTGGACTAGCGGACCTCTACAATGAGCAGTTCTTC.

This chain connects TRBV7-9 to TRBJ2-4, with 8 positions matching TRBD1. With 5 bases clipped from V and 10 bases from J, the junction kept 4 bases outside the gene matches. The CDR3 has 12 amino acids. Germline V gives CDR1 SEHNR, CDR2 FQNEAQ (reference sequence). In nucleotides, the CDR3 is TGTGCCAGCAGCCAGGGACAGGTTATTCAGTACTTC. Translating it yields CASSQGQVIQYF.

This clone appeared a few times. This chain links TRBV5-1 with TRBJ2-3, with a weak D call TRBD1 (6 bases). The V and J ends lost 0 bases and 2 bases respectively, with 10 bases between them. Germline V gene lookup returns CDR1 SGHRS and CDR2 YFSETQ. The CDR3 length is 15 residues. In DNA form, the CDR3 reads TGCGCCAGCAGCTTGGATGGGACAAACACAGATACGCAGTATTTT. Its protein is CASSLDGTNTDTQYF.

The chain uses TRBV7-9 and TRBJ2-3; unclear D gene. Trimming took 1 base from V and 6 from J, leaving 5 bases between them. CDR1 SEHNR and CDR2 FQNEAQ come from the germline V gene (reference sequence). The CDR3 is made up of 12 amino acids. The CDR3, as DNA: TGTGCCAGCAGCTTAGGAGCGGATACGCAGTATTTT. It encodes CASSLGADTQYF.

V is TRBV19 and J is TRBJ2-5, with 11 nucleotides matching TRBD2. Near its end, the DNA agrees better with TRBJ2-7, so the J call may be wrong. CDR3 length: 18 residues. Germline lookup yields CDR1 LNHDA and CDR2 SQIVND (reference sequence). The CDR3 DNA follows: TGTGCCAGTAGTATAAGGGGGACTAGCGGCGATAGCTCCTACGAGCAGTACTTC. Its translation is CASSIRGTSGDSSYEQYF.

This clone came up a few times. The chain couples TRBV13 to TRBJ2-1; 8 nucleotides align to TRBD2. With 5 bases clipped from V and 8 bases from J, the junction kept 14 bases outside the gene matches. This CDR3 has 16 residues. From germline, CDR1 is PRHDT and CDR2 FYEKMQ (reference sequence). CDR3 protein: CASSHRSGSGRDEQFF. In DNA, the CDR3 is TGTGCCAGCAGCCACCGAAGCGGGAGTGGAAGGGATGAGCAGTTCTTC. Variable domain in full (rest from reference TRBV13 and TRBJ2-1): AAGVIQSPRHLIKEKRETATLKCYPIPRHDTVYWYQQGPGQDPQFLISFYEKMQSDKGSIPDRFSAQQFSDYHSELNMSSLELGDSALYFCASSHRSGSGRDEQFFGPGTRLTVL.

J is TRBJ1-2 and V is TRBV15, with D perhaps TRBD1 (5 bases). This CDR3 is 15 amino acids long. Germline V gene data show CDR1 as LNHNV and CDR2 as YYDKDF (reference sequence). V lost 6 bases to trimming and J lost 7 bases, with 21 bases between them. CDR3 sequence (DNA): TGTGCCACCAGGGTTGCGGGGGGAGGAGAGACTGGCTACACCTTC. The encoded protein is CATRVAGGGETGYTF.

The J gene is TRBJ2-2, the V gene TRBV6-5; TRBD2 matches at 11 bases. Per the germline V gene, CDR1 is MNHEY and CDR2 is SVGAGI. J gave up 5 bases and V 6 bases, and 5 bases lay outside the gene matches. The CDR3 is 15 residues long. CDR3 loop: CASRKLAGVTGELFF. For the CDR3, the DNA is TGTGCCAGCAGAAAACTAGCGGGAGTAACCGGGGAGCTGTTTTTT.